Shown below are 28 T cell receptor beta chains from a single sample sequenced in a study of radiation and T cells in renal cell carcinoma. Libraries were prepared by immunoSEQ multiplex PCR; TCRdb keeps only in-frame clonotypes and omits some of them. The sample lists about 140,000 clones; roughly 80% were seen once. Time point given: baseline pretreatment blood. Specified treatment: 15 Gy SBRT to primary tumor, nephrectomy 4 weeks later. The material sequenced was blood, taken from a patient whose treatment included radiotherapy and nephrectomy. These receptors were obtained from a woman in her forties or fifties with renal cell carcinoma.

The chain recombines TRBV21-1 with TRBJ1-5. TRBV21-1 is marked as a pseudogene. This CDR3 region has 16 residues. CDR3 nucleotide sequence: TGTGCCAGCAGCAAAAAGGGGGGTCCCTCCAATCAGCCCCAGCATTTT. Translated, it gives CASSKKGGPSNQPQHF.

CDR3 amino acids: CASSYAGENEKLFF. For the CDR3, the DNA is TGTGCCAGCAGTTACGCCGGGGAAAATGAAAAACTGTTTTTT. This rearrangement joins TRBV6-5 to TRBJ1-4; D gene ambiguous. This CDR3 has 14 residues. The germline V gene has CDR1 MNHEY and CDR2 SVGAGI. Trimming pared 2 bases from V and 5 bases from J, leaving 9 bases between.

This chain uses TRBV6-5 with TRBJ1-4; D not resolved. V was cut by 0 bases and J by 6 bases, with 11 bases left in between. This CDR3 has 15 amino acids. Germline lookup yields CDR1 MNHEY and CDR2 SVGAGI. The CDR3 DNA reads TGTGCCAGCAGTTACTCGGGCAGGACGGATGAAAAACTGTTTTTT. It specifies CASSYSGRTDEKLFF.

This clone was found once. The chain combines TRBV4-3 with TRBJ2-1; 13 nucleotides line up with TRBD2. V trimming: 7 bases; J trimming: 9 bases; junction bases outside the gene matches: 9. The CDR3 covers 15 residues. Germline CDR1 is LGHNA and CDR2 is YSLEER. CDR3 in DNA: TGCGCCAGCACCTCTACTAGCGGGGGGGCCGGTGAGCAGTTCTTC. Residues: CASTSTSGGAGEQFF.

The chain has TRBV19 and TRBJ2-7, with 13 bases that match TRBD2. The CDR3 is made up of 13 amino acids. Per the germline V gene, CDR1 is LNHDA and CDR2 is SQIVND (reference sequence). The V segment lost 11 bases and the J segment 7 bases; nucleotides outside the gene matches: 8. Here the CDR3 DNA reads TGTGCCTCCGCGACTAGCGGGAGGAGTGAGCAGTACTTC. Encoded protein: CASATSGRSEQYF.

This clone was observed once. V and J are TRBV6-5 and TRBJ2-3; 11 bases match TRBD2. The CDR3 consists of 15 residues. Germline V CDR1 and CDR2: MNHEY, SVGAGI. The V segment lost 5 bases and the J segment 3 bases; nucleotides outside the gene matches: 4. CDR3 amino acids: CASSGLAGGTDTQYF. CDR3 nucleotides: TGTGCCAGCAGTGGGCTAGCGGGAGGAACAGATACGCAGTATTTT.

This rearrangement joins TRBV9 to TRBJ2-5; unclear D gene. Per germline, CDR1 SGDLS and CDR2 YYNGEE. The V end lost 0 bases, the J end lost 1 base, and 4 bases lay between the germline ends. This CDR3 is built from 13 residues. The CDR3 DNA is TGTGCCAGCAGCGTAGACACCCAAGAGACCCAGTACTTC. This gives the protein CASSVDTQETQYF.

The genes are TRBV6-5 and TRBJ1-1; TRBD1 matches 7 bases. The CDR3 covers 15 residues. Germline trimming cut 6 bases from V and 0 bases from J; bases unmatched to any gene: 7. Germline-derived CDR1 and CDR2 are MNHEY and SVGAGI. The CDR3 nucleotides read TGTGCCAGCAGCCCAGGGGGGGGCATGAACACTGAAGCTTTCTTT. Encoded protein: CASSPGGGMNTEAFF.

The V gene is TRBV11-2, the J gene TRBJ1-2; D unclear. This CDR3 comprises 13 residues. The V end lost 4 bases, the J end lost 0 bases, and 6 bases lay between the germline ends. Germline-derived CDR1 and CDR2 are SGHAT and FQNNGV. As DNA, the CDR3 is TGTGCCAGCAGCTGGTCAGCTAACTATGGCTACACCTTC. It codes for CASSWSANYGYTF.

This clone has a single count. The genes are TRBV10-3 and TRBJ2-3; 12 positions agree with TRBD2. The germline gives CDR1 ENHRY, CDR2 SYGVKD. CDR3 length equals 16 residues. With 3 bases clipped from V and 6 bases from J, the junction kept 7 bases outside the gene matches. The CDR3 DNA reads TGTGCCATCAGTGAAAGTCTAGCGGGAGGGCCCGATACGCAGTATTTT. Its translation: CAISESLAGGPDTQYF.

The rearrangement uses TRBV12-5 and TRBJ1-1, with D hard to call. This CDR3 is built from 13 residues. Germline loops: CDR1 LGHNT, CDR2 FRNRAP. The germline V and J ends were trimmed by 1 base and 4 bases, with 7 bases remaining between them. The CDR3 reads CASGLAGSTEAFF. The CDR3 nucleotides are TGTGCTAGTGGTTTGGCCGGGTCCACTGAAGCTTTCTTT. Complete variable domain (other parts from reference TRBV12-5 and TRBJ1-1): DARVTQTPRHKVTEMGQEVTMRCQPILGHNTVFWYRQTMMQGLELLAYFRNRAPLDDSGMPKDRFSAEMPDATLATLKIQPSEPRDSAVYFCASGLAGSTEAFFGQGTRLTVV.

This chain uses TRBV5-1 with TRBJ2-7, with TRBD2 as a possible D gene (5 bases). The CDR3 totals 13 residues. Germline V gene sequence: CDR1 SGHRS, CDR2 YFSETQ. V shed 2 bases and J shed 4 bases, with 10 bases lying between them. This chain's CDR3 is CASSLEGGYEQYF. The CDR3 coding sequence is TGCGCCAGCAGCTTAGAGGGCGGGTACGAGCAGTACTTC.

The J gene is TRBJ1-1, the V gene TRBV6-5, with D possibly being TRBD1 (6 bases). CDR3 length: 15 amino acids. V was pared by 5 bases and J by 5 bases, with 18 bases between. CDR1 and CDR2 (germline): MNHEY, SVGAGI. CDR3 amino acids: CASSGTQGLVTEAFF. CDR3 in DNA: TGTGCCAGCAGTGGGACACAGGGTCTAGTGACTGAAGCTTTCTTT.

CDR3 loop: CASSQPRAGGELFF. The CDR3 nucleotides read TGTGCCAGCAGCCAACCCCGAGCAGGCGGGGAGCTGTTTTTT. The J gene is TRBJ2-2, the V gene TRBV7-9; no clear D. The V gene lost 5 bases and the J gene lost 7 bases, with 14 bases spanning the gap. The CDR3 loop spans 14 amino acids. Germline lookup yields CDR1 SEHNR and CDR2 FQNEAQ (reference sequence).

This clone was seen only a few times. The chain has TRBV5-1 and TRBJ1-1; D remains unclear. The ends were cut back, 3 bases at V and 2 bases at J, with 5 bases in the middle. CDR1 SGHRS and CDR2 YFSETQ come from the germline V gene. This CDR3 is 12 amino acids long. This CDR3 is CASSSGNTEAFF. The CDR3 coding sequence is TGCGCCAGCAGCTCGGGAAACACTGAAGCTTTCTTT.

The chain uses TRBV5-1 and TRBJ1-5; perhaps TRBD1 as D (5 bases). Trimming removed 3 bases at V and 2 bases at J, with 18 bases between. This CDR3 contains 17 residues. Germline lookup yields CDR1 SGHRS and CDR2 YFSETQ. The CDR3 nucleotides are TGCGCCAGCAGCTCCCCGGGGCCACTCCGGGGCAATCAGCCCCAGCATTTT. Amino acids: CASSSPGPLRGNQPQHF.

The genes are TRBV4-1 and TRBJ2-4; D is ambiguous. The CDR3 runs 18 residues. V was trimmed by 0 bases and J by 0 bases, leaving 15 bases between them. In germline, CDR1 is MGHRA, CDR2 YSYEKL. CDR3 sequence reads: CASSQDPLGYGAKNIQYF. For the CDR3, the DNA is TGCGCCAGCAGCCAAGACCCGCTGGGGTACGGAGCCAAAAACATTCAGTACTTC.

This chain uses TRBV5-1 with TRBJ2-5, with 15 positions matching TRBD2. V trimming: 4 bases; J trimming: 5 bases; junction bases outside the gene matches: 6. In germline, CDR1 is SGHRS, CDR2 YFSETQ. The CDR3 totals 16 residues. CDR3 DNA sequence: TGCGCCAGCAGCCAGGGACTAGCGGGAGGTGTCGAGACCCAGTACTTC. Its translation is CASSQGLAGGVETQYF.

The gene calls are TRBV7-8 and TRBJ1-5, with D perhaps matching TRBD1 (5 bases). Germline CDR1 is SGHVS and CDR2 is FQNEAQ. Trimming removed 2 bases from V and 5 bases from J, with 10 bases in between. This CDR3 is 14 amino acids long. The CDR3 region has the DNA TGTGCCAGCAGCTTAAGTCAGGGTTATCAGCCCCAGCATTTT. It encodes CASSLSQGYQPQHF.

V gene TRBV6-5 combines with J gene TRBJ2-5; D is possibly TRBD2 (6 bases). The CDR3 consists of 15 residues. V was shortened by 1 base and J by 5 bases, with 14 bases between the two germline ends. Germline V gene data show CDR1 as MNHEY and CDR2 as SVGAGI. This CDR3 is CASSYWVGGRETQYF. The CDR3 nucleotides are TGTGCCAGCAGTTACTGGGTGGGAGGACGGGAGACCCAGTACTTC.

The V gene is TRBV6-5, the J gene TRBJ2-2; tentatively, D is TRBD2 (5 bases). Germline V lookup: CDR1 MNHEY, CDR2 SVGAGI. With 8 bases removed from V and 0 bases from J, the gap between germline ends came to 13 bases. The CDR3 is made up of 15 amino acids. CDR3 nucleotides: TGTGCCAGCCGTTTAGCGTTCGCGAACACCGGGGAGCTGTTTTTT. Amino acids: CASRLAFANTGELFF.

The rearrangement links TRBV9 to TRBJ1-5, with D possibly matching TRBD1 (6 bases). Trimming took off 0 bases at V and 6 bases at J, with 16 bases between the two ends. This CDR3 comprises 16 residues. The germline V gene encodes CDR1 SGDLS and CDR2 YYNGEE. The CDR3, as DNA: TGTGCCAGCAGCGTAGGGTTGGGGGGGCGCGGTCAGCCCCAGCATTTT. This translates into CASSVGLGGRGQPQHF.

This clone was found a few times. The CDR3 DNA reads as TGTGCCAGCAGCCTGAACAGGGGTAACTATGGCTACACCTTC. Protein sequence: CASSLNRGNYGYTF. The V gene is TRBV2, the J gene TRBJ1-2; 7 bases map to TRBD1. Trimming took 6 bases from V and 1 from J; bases not matched to a gene: 5. The CDR3 sequence is 14 residues long. Germline values: CDR1 SNHLY, CDR2 FYNNEI.

The J gene is TRBJ1-5, the V gene TRBV19; 9 bases match TRBD1. CDR1 and CDR2 from the germline V gene are LNHDA and SQIVND (reference sequence). Trimming took 7 bases from V and 4 from J; bases not matched to a gene: 2. This CDR3 comprises 13 residues. Here the CDR3 DNA reads TGTGCCAGTAAGGGACAGGGAAATCAGCCCCAGCATTTT. Protein sequence: CASKGQGNQPQHF.

V is TRBV10-3 and J is TRBJ1-1; D is ambiguous. V was cut by 2 bases and J by 4 bases, with 8 bases left in between. CDR3 length: 13 amino acids. Germline CDR1 reads ENHRY; CDR2 reads SYGVKD. The CDR3 nucleotides are TGTGCCATCAGTGAGGGTGTGAGCACTGAAGCTTTCTTT. It codes for CAISEGVSTEAFF.

This rearrangement joins TRBV7-2 to TRBJ2-7; D gene unclear. The germline V and J ends were trimmed by 3 bases and 0 bases, with 15 bases remaining between them. Germline CDR1 SGHTA, CDR2 FQGNSA. The CDR3 consists of 16 residues. The CDR3 sequence is CASSFHGRKSSYEQYF. The CDR3 DNA is TGTGCCAGCAGCTTTCACGGAAGGAAGAGCTCCTACGAGCAGTACTTC.

This clone turned up a few times. V gene TRBV7-9 combines with J gene TRBJ1-6, with TRBD1 identical over 7 bases. After removal of 5 bases from V and 4 bases from J, the junction contained 11 bases not matched to a gene. Germline lookup yields CDR1 SEHNR and CDR2 FQNEAQ (reference sequence). The CDR3 runs 17 residues. CDR3 sequence: CASSRLQGKRYNSPLHF. For the CDR3, the DNA is TGTGCCAGCAGCAGACTACAGGGGAAACGATATAATTCACCCCTCCACTTT.

This clone was picked up a small number of times. The CDR3 DNA follows: TGTGCCAGTAGTATTGGTGGGAACTCTGGGGCCAACGTCCTGACTTTC. Translated: CASSIGGNSGANVLTF. V and J are TRBV19 and TRBJ2-6; the D is unclear. V dropped 3 bases and J dropped 0 bases, with 9 bases sitting between them. Germline V CDR1 and CDR2: LNHDA, SQIVND (reference sequence). This CDR3 contains 16 residues.